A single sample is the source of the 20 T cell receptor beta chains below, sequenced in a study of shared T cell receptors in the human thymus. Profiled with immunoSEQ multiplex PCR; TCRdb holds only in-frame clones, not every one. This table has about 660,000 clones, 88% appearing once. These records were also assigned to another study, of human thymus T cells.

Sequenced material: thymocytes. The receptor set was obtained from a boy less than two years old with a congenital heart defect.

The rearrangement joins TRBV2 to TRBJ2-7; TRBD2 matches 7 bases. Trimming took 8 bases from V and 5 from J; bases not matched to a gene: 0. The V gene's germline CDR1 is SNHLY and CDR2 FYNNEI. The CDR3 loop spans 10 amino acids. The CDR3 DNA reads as TGTGCCAGCGGGGGGGACGAGCAGTACTTC. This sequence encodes CASGGDEQYF.

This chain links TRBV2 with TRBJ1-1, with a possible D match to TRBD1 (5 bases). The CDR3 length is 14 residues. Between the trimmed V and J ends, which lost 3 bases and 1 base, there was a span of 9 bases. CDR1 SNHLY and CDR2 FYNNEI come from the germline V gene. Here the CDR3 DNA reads TGTGCCAGCAGTGAGAGACAGCGGAACACTGAAGCTTTCTTT. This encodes CASSERQRNTEAFF.

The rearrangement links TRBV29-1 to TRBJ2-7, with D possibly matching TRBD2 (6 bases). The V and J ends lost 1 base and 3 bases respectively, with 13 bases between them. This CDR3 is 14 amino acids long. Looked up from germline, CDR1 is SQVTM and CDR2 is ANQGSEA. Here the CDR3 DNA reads TGCAGCGTTGAAGTGGGGGGACGAAACTACGAGCAGTACTTC. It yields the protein CSVEVGGRNYEQYF.

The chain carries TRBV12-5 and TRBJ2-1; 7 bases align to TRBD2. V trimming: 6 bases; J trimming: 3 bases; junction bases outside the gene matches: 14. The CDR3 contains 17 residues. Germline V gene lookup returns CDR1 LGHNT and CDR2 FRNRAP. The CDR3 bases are TGTGCTAGTGGAGGTCCCTTCAGCGGGGTTATCTACAATGAGCAGTTCTTC. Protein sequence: CASGGPFSGVIYNEQFF.

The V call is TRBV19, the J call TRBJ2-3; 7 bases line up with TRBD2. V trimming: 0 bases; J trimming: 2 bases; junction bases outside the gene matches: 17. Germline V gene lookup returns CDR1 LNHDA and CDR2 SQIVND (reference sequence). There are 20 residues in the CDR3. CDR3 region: CASSIDGSRWERDFTDTQYF. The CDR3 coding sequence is TGTGCCAGTAGTATAGATGGGAGCAGATGGGAGCGGGACTTCACAGATACGCAGTATTTT.

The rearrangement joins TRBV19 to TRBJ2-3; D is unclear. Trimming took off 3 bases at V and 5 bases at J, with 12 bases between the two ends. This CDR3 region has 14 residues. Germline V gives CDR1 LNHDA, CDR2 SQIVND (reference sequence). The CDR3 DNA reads TGTGCCAGTAGTATCGAAGTCTCGGGAGATACGCAGTATTTT. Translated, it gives CASSIEVSGDTQYF. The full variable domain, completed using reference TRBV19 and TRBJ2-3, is DGGITQSPKYLFRKEGQNVTLSCEQNLNHDAMYWYRQDPGQGLRLIYYSQIVNDFQKGDIAEGYSVSREKKESFPLTVTSAQKNPTAFYLCASSIEVSGDTQYFGPGTRLTVL.

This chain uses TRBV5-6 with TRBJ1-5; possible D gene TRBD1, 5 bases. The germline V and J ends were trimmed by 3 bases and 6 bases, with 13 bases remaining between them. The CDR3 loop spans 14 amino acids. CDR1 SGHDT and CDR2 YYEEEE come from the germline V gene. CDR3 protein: CASSSDRRPQPQHF. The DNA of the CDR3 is TGTGCCAGCAGCTCCGACAGACGGCCTCAGCCCCAGCATTTT.

The DNA of the CDR3 is TGCTCTAGCGGGAGTTACAATGAGCAGTTCTTC. This sequence encodes CSSGSYNEQFF. This chain connects TRBV20-1 to TRBJ2-1; 10 bases agree with TRBD2. Looked up from germline, CDR1 is DFQATT and CDR2 is SNEGSKA (reference sequence). The CDR3 loop spans 11 amino acids.

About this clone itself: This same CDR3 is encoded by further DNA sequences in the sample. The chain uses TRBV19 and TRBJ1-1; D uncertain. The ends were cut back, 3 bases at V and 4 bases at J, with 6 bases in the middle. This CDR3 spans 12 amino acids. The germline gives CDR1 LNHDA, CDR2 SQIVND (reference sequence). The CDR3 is CASSIGVTEAFF. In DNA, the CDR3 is TGTGCCAGTAGTATCGGAGTCACTGAAGCTTTCTTT.

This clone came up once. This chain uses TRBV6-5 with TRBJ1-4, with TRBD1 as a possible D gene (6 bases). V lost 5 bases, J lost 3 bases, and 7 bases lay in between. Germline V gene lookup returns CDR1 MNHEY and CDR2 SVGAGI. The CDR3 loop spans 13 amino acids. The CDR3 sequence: CASSEGANEKLFF. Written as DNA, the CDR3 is TGTGCCAGCAGTGAGGGGGCTAATGAAAAACTGTTTTTT.

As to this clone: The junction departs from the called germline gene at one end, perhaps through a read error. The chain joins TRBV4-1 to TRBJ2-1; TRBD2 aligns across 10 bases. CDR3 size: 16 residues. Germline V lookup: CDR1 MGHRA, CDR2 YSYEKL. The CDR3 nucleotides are TGCGCCAGCAGTCAAGAGCGGGAGGGCCCCTACAATGAGCAGTTCTTC. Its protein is CASSQEREGPYNEQFF.

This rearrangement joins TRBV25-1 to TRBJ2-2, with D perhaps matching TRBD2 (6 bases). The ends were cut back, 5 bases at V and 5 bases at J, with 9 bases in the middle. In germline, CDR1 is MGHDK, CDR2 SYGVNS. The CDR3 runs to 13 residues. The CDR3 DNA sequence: TGTGCCAGCAGTAGACTAGAGACCGGGGAGCTGTTTTTT. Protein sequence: CASSRLETGELFF.

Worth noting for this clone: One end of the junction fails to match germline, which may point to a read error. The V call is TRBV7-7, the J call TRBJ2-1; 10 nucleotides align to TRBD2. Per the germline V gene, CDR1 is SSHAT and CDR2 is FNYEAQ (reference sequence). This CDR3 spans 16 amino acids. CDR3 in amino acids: CASSLVPAGGPNEQFF. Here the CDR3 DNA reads TGTGCTAGCAGCTTAGTTCCAGCGGGAGGGCCCAATGAGCAGTTCTTC.

The CDR3 DNA is TGTGCCAGCAGCTTTCTTAGCGGTTGGGAGGGTTTGATCTACGAGCAGTACTTC. This sequence encodes CASSFLSGWEGLIYEQYF. The gene calls are TRBV11-2 and TRBJ2-7; 7 positions agree with TRBD2. Per the germline V gene, CDR1 is SGHAT and CDR2 is FQNNGV. Trimming at V came to 3 bases and at J to 3 bases, leaving 17 bases not matched to a gene. The CDR3 covers 18 residues.

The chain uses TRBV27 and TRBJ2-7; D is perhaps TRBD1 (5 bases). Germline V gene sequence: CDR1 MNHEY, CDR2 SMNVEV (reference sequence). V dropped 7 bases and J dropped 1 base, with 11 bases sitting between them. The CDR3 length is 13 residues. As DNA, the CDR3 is TGTGCCAGCACTCCCAAGGGGTCCTACGAGCAGTACTTC. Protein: CASTPKGSYEQYF.

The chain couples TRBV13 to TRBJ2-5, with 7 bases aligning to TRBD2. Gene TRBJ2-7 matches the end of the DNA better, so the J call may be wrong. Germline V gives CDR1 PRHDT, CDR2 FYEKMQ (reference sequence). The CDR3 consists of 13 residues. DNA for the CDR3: TGTGCCAGCAGCTCACCCGCGGGGGTCGAGCAGTACTTC. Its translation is CASSSPAGVEQYF.

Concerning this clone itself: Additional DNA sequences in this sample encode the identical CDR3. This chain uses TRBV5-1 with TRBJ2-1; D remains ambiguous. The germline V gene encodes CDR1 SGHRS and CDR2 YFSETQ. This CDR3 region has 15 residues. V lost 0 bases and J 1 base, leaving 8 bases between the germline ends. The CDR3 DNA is TGCGCCAGCAGCTTGGGTACCGGTTCCTACAATGAGCAGTTCTTC. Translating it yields CASSLGTGSYNEQFF.

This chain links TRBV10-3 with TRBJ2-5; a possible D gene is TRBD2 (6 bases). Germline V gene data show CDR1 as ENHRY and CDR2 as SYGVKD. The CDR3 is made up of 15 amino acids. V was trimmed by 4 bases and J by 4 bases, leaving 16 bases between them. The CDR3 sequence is CAISVRGLARETQYF. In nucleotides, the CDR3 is TGTGCCATCAGTGTTCGTGGGCTAGCGAGAGAGACCCAGTACTTC.

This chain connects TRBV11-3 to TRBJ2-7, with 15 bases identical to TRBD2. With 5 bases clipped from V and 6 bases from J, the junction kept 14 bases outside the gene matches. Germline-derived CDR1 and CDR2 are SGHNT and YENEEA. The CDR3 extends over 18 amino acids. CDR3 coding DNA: TGTGCCAGCAGCCCGACCAGGGGGACTAGCGGGAGGATCCGCGAGCAGTACTTC. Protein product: CASSPTRGTSGRIREQYF.

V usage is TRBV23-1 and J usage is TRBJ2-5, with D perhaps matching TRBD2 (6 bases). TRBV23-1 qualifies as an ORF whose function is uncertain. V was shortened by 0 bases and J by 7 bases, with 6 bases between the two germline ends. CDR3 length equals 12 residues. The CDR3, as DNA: TGCGCCAGCAGTCAATCGGGGGGGACCCAGTACTTC. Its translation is CASSQSGGTQYF.